Listed below are T cell receptor beta chains from one sample, sequenced in a study of blood T cell repertoires in COVID-19. The repertoire was sequenced with immunoSEQ multiplex PCR; TCRdb's copy has only in-frame clones and lacks some. The table lists about 200,000 clones, approximately 84% of them singletons. Material for sequencing was peripheral blood. Receptors were obtained from a man aged 35-49 years with active or convalescent COVID-19. The CDR3 runs from the conserved cysteine through the conserved F or W. The D gene is left open where the match is weak. Size is omitted from some rows. Given values are once, few, many or a class for expanded clones.

CDR3nt | CDR3aa | d_gene | v_gene | abundance | j_gene
TGTGCCAGCAGCCAGGGACAGGGGGGCCTTGAAGCTTTCTTT | CASSQGQGGLEAFF | TRBD1 | TRBV7-6 | once | TRBJ1-1
TGTGCCAGTAGGTCGGGGGGCCACACTGAAGCTTTCTTT | CASRSGGHTEAFF | NA | TRBV19 | NA | TRBJ1-1
TGTGCCAGCAGCTTGGAGAGCGGGAGGCAGAACGAGCAGTACTTC | CASSLESGRQNEQYF | TRBD2 | TRBV5-4 | NA | TRBJ2-7
TGTGCCAGCAATCCGGGAGGGGGATACGGGGAGCTGTTTTTT | CASNPGGGYGELFF | TRBD2 | TRBV25-1 | NA | TRBJ2-2
TGTGCCAGCAGTGCGGGGTCAGCGCTAAATCAGCCCCAGCATTTT | CASSAGSALNQPQHF | NA | TRBV28 | few | TRBJ1-5
TGTGCCAGCAGTATAAACGGGGTAAACCAGCCCCAGCATTTT | CASSINGVNQPQHF | NA | TRBV6-5 | NA | TRBJ1-5
TGCGCCAGCAGCCAAACACAGGGGCGAGAAAAACTGTTTTTT | CASSQTQGREKLFF | TRBD1 | TRBV5-1 | NA | TRBJ1-4
TGTGCCAGTAACCCCGGAGCTCAAACCTACGAGCAGTACTTC | CASNPGAQTYEQYF | NA | TRBV19 | NA | TRBJ2-7
TGTGCCAGCTCACCCCCAGGGGGGCACGAGCAGTACTTC | CASSPPGGHEQYF | NA | TRBV18 | NA | TRBJ2-7
TGTGCCAGTAGTACCACGGGACAGCCGAACACTGAAGCTTTCTTT | CASSTTGQPNTEAFF | TRBD1 | TRBV19 | NA | TRBJ1-1
TGTGCCAGCAGCTTAGCGTGGGGCCTAGCCAAAAACATTCAGTACTTC | CASSLAWGLAKNIQYF | NA | TRBV7-8 | NA | TRBJ2-4
TGTGCCAGCAGTTTAAGGGACAGCCCTTGGGACGAGCAGTACTTC | CASSLRDSPWDEQYF | TRBD1 | TRBV27 | NA | TRBJ2-7
TGTGCCAGCAAAACCGGGACTAGCGGCACAGATACGCAGTATTTT | CASKTGTSGTDTQYF | TRBD2 | TRBV4-2 | NA | TRBJ2-3
TGTGCCAGCAGCCTCGACAGGGCCGAGCAGTACTTC | CASSLDRAEQYF | TRBD1 | TRBV7-2 | NA | TRBJ2-7
TGTGCCAGCAGTTTGGGGGCGAACACTGAAGCTTTCTTT | CASSLGANTEAFF | NA | TRBV25-1 | NA | TRBJ1-1
TGTGCCAGCAGCTTGGGAGCGGGAGGGCGCACAGATACGCAGTATTTT | CASSLGAGGRTDTQYF | TRBD2 | TRBV5-4 | NA | TRBJ2-3
TGTGCCAGCAGCGCCACTAGCGGGGGAACCACCGGGGAGCTGTTTTTT | CASSATSGGTTGELFF | TRBD2 | TRBV9 | NA | TRBJ2-2
TGTGCCAGCAGCCGCGAGGGGACAGGGGATGGCTACACCTTC | CASSREGTGDGYTF | TRBD1 | TRBV13 | NA | TRBJ1-2
TGCGCCAGCCTAGCCACAGGGGGCTGGGGTGAGACCCAGTACTTC | CASLATGGWGETQYF | TRBD1 | TRBV5-1 | NA | TRBJ2-5
TGTGCCAGCAGCAACACAAGGGACAGGGTATATGGCTACACCTTC | CASSNTRDRVYGYTF | TRBD1 | TRBV6-5 | NA | TRBJ1-2
TGTGCCAGTAGCCGGGGGGGGACCTACAATGAGCAGTTCTTC | CASSRGGTYNEQFF | TRBD2 | TRBV19 | once | TRBJ2-1
TGTGCCAGCAGTTTCATAGCCATAAACAGGGGGCTGGGAGAGACCCAGTACTTC | CASSFIAINRGLGETQYF | TRBD1 | TRBV5-6 | NA | TRBJ2-5
TGTGCCAGCACCGACCCGACACCGCAGTACTTC | CASTDPTPQYF | NA | TRBV6-7 | NA | TRBJ2-7
TGTGCCTGGAGTGCGCTGGGACGGGAGAATGAAAAACTGTTTTTT | CAWSALGRENEKLFF | NA | TRBV30 | NA | TRBJ1-4
TGTGCCAGTAGTTCCAAAGGGCGGGGCCGACTTAGCAATCAGCCCCAGCATTTT | CASSSKGRGRLSNQPQHF | NA | TRBV19 | NA | TRBJ1-5
TGTGCCAGCAGCTATTTTGGACAGGTGGAAACTTATAGCAATCAGCCCCAGCATTTT | CASSYFGQVETYSNQPQHF | TRBD1 | TRBV28 | NA | TRBJ1-5
TGTGCCAGCAGCCCCCAGACAGGAAATCAGCCCCAGCATTTT | CASSPQTGNQPQHF | NA | TRBV3-1/TRBV3-2 | NA | TRBJ1-5
TGCGCCAGCAATATCGAAAGCGGGGCATACAATGAGCAGTTCTTC | CASNIESGAYNEQFF | TRBD2 | TRBV5-1 | NA | TRBJ2-1
TGTGCCAGCAGGTCGGCAGGACAGGCCACCGGGGAGCTGTTTTTT | CASRSAGQATGELFF | TRBD1 | TRBV28 | once | TRBJ2-2
TGTGCCAGTAGTCCTTACGGCGGGAGTCTTTACGAGCAGTACTTC | CASSPYGGSLYEQYF | TRBD2 | TRBV19 | NA | TRBJ2-7
TGTGCCAGTAGCCCACAGGGGGTTCCCCAGCCCCAGCATTTT | CASSPQGVPQPQHF | TRBD1 | TRBV19 | NA | TRBJ1-5
TGCGCCAGCAGCCAGGGACAGGGGACGCCCCAGCATTTT | CASSQGQGTPQHF | TRBD1 | TRBV5-1 | NA | TRBJ1-5
TGTGCCAGCAGCTTAGTCCGGGGTTCCCCCCAGGATACGCAGTATTTT | CASSLVRGSPQDTQYF | NA | TRBV7-8 | NA | TRBJ2-3
TGCGCCAGCAGCTTGGGGGCTAGCGGGGAAGAGACCCAGTACTTC | CASSLGASGEETQYF | TRBD2 | TRBV5-1 | NA | TRBJ2-5
TGTGCCAGCAGGGGGACAGGGAGCCCCACCTTC | CASRGTGSPTF | TRBD1 | TRBV2 | NA | TRBJ1-2
TGCGCCAGCAGCTTGGACGCCGGTTTCATGTCTGGGGCCAACGTCCTGACTTTC | CASSLDAGFMSGANVLTF | NA | TRBV5-1 | NA | TRBJ2-6
TGTGCCAGCAGTGGTAAGGGACAGGGGTTACGGCATGAGCAGTTCTTC | CASSGKGQGLRHEQFF | TRBD1 | TRBV6-1 | NA | TRBJ2-1
TGCGCCAGCCTCGAACGAACAGTGGCGCCATATGGCTACACCTTC | CASLERTVAPYGYTF | NA | TRBV10-2 | NA | TRBJ1-2
TGCGCCAGCAGCCAAGGACCGGGACAGATGAACACTGAAGCTTTCTTT | CASSQGPGQMNTEAFF | TRBD1 | TRBV4-1 | NA | TRBJ1-1
TGCGCCAGCAGTCAATCTGGCGGGGATACCTTAGCTAACTATGGCTACACCTTC | CASSQSGGDTLANYGYTF | NA | TRBV23-1 | NA | TRBJ1-2
TGTGCCAGCAGTCCGGGCACAGATACGCAGTATTTT | CASSPGTDTQYF | NA | TRBV6-6 | NA | TRBJ2-3
TGTGCCAGCTCCGGAGGGGGCTATGGCAATCAGCCCCAGCATTTT | CASSGGGYGNQPQHF | TRBD1 | TRBV18 | NA | TRBJ1-5
TGTGCCAGCAGTTACCGTGGGACTTACAATGAGCAGTTCTTC | CASSYRGTYNEQFF | NA | TRBV6-5 | NA | TRBJ2-1
TGTGCCAGCAGTACCCAAACAGGGGAAACTAATGAAAAACTGTTTTTT | CASSTQTGETNEKLFF | TRBD1 | TRBV28 | NA | TRBJ1-4
TGCGCCAGCAACGGACAGGCGAGCTCCTACGAGCAGTACTTC | CASNGQASSYEQYF | TRBD1 | TRBV5-1 | NA | TRBJ2-7
TGTGCCAGCAGAGATTCGGGGACAGCCAATCAGCCCCAGCATTTT | CASRDSGTANQPQHF | TRBD1 | TRBV28 | NA | TRBJ1-5
TGTGCCTGGAGTGTAGGGGCAGGGGTAGTCGAGACCCAGTACTTC | CAWSVGAGVVETQYF | NA | TRBV30 | NA | TRBJ2-5
TGTGCCAGCAGCTTAGAACAGTTCTATGGCTACACCTTC | CASSLEQFYGYTF | NA | TRBV7-2 | NA | TRBJ1-2
TGTGCCAGCAGCTTCCTTCATAACAGGGAAAGTGCCGGGGAGCTGTTTTTT | CASSFLHNRESAGELFF | NA | TRBV7-9 | NA | TRBJ2-2
TGTGCCAGCAGCAAAATGGGTCCTTTTGTGACAGGGGCCCACAAATATGGCTACACCTTC | CASSKMGPFVTGAHKYGYTF | NA | TRBV21-1 | NA | TRBJ1-2
TGTGCCAGCAGTATCAAGACAGGGGGCAGGACAGATACGCAGTATTTT | CASSIKTGGRTDTQYF | TRBD1 | TRBV28 | NA | TRBJ2-3